One and the same sample provided the 19 T cell receptor beta chains below, sequenced in a study of T cell repertoires in cytomegalovirus infection. TCRdb re-analysed the reads in MiXCR, keeping a single row per CDR3 protein. The sample has about 830,000 distinct CDR3 sequences, approximately 32% seen once; the top ten hold approximately 13%. Their target antigens are unknown. Sequencing was performed on cultured CD8+ T cells from PBMCs, taken from culture after CMV antigen stimulation. Every receptor here comes from a human donor in good health (CMV status not recorded). Some clones in this sample may be carry-over from other donors' samples.

The chain is built from TRBV11-2 and TRBJ2-3, with D perhaps matching TRBD1 or TRBD2 (5 bases each). CDR1 is SGHAT and CDR2 is FQNNGV in the germline V gene. V was shortened by 4 bases and J by 2 bases, with 16 bases between the two germline ends. The CDR3 loop spans 16 amino acids. CDR3 coding DNA: TGTGCCAGCAGCTCAGCCGGGACGGGCATCACAGATACGCAGTATTTT. It is translated as CASSSAGTGITDTQYF.

The chain carries TRBV7-8 and TRBJ2-4; 7 nucleotides agree with TRBD2. This CDR3 comprises 15 residues. Trimming at V came to 0 bases and at J to 8 bases, leaving 7 bases not matched to a gene. Germline V gene data show CDR1 as SGHVS and CDR2 as FQNEAQ. In DNA form, the CDR3 reads TGTGCCAGCAGCTTAGCGGGGGGGACCCCAGACATTCAGTACTTC. This gives the protein CASSLAGGTPDIQYF.

This clonotype was detected ten times or more. V is TRBV7-9 and J is TRBJ1-2; the match to TRBD1 covers 8 bases. From germline, CDR1 is SEHNR and CDR2 FQNEAQ (reference sequence). V was clipped by 3 bases and J by 2 bases; unmatched bases: 2. This CDR3 is built from 14 residues. CDR3 residues: CASSLGQVNYGYTF. The CDR3 DNA reads TGTGCCAGCAGCTTGGGACAGGTGAACTATGGCTACACCTTC.

The CDR3 bases are TGTGCTACCCCCCGAGAGAGCACGAACACCGGGGAGCTGTTTTTT. This sequence encodes CATPRESTNTGELFF. The chain links TRBV12-5 to TRBJ2-2, with D uncertain. CDR3 length: 15 amino acids. Looked up from germline, CDR1 is LGHNT and CDR2 is FRNRAP. V lost 10 bases and J lost 0, with 15 bases in between. Combining the CDR3 with reference TRBV12-5 and TRBJ2-2 gives the whole variable domain DARVTQTPRHKVTEMGQEVTMRCQPILGHNTVFWYRQTMMQGLELLAYFRNRAPLDDSGMPKDRFSAEMPDATLATLKIQPSEPRDSAVYFCATPRESTNTGELFFGEGSRLTVL.

This clonotype was recorded at least ten times. The chain links TRBV19 to TRBJ2-2; D not certain. The CDR3 is made up of 14 amino acids. Germline assignment: CDR1 LNHDA and CDR2 SQIVND (reference sequence). Trimming took off 5 bases at V and 1 base at J, with 8 bases between the two ends. The CDR3: CASSHPVNTGELFF. The DNA of the CDR3 is TGTGCCAGTAGTCACCCAGTGAACACCGGGGAGCTGTTTTTT. The variable domain in full, completed from reference TRBV19 and TRBJ2-2, reads DGGITQSPKYLFRKEGQNVTLSCEQNLNHDAMYWYRQDPGQGLRLIYYSQIVNDFQKGDIAEGYSVSREKKESFPLTVTSAQKNPTAFYLCASSHPVNTGELFFGEGSRLTVL.

The chain joins TRBV5-4 to TRBJ1-4; D possibly corresponds to TRBD1 (5 bases). CDR1 is SGHNT and CDR2 is YYREEE in the germline V gene (reference sequence). The CDR3 contains 16 residues. Trimming removed 4 bases at V and 2 bases at J, with 15 bases between. Here the CDR3 DNA reads TGTGCCAGCAGCGGGGGGATGGGGCCCACTAATGAAAAACTGTTTTTT. This translates into CASSGGMGPTNEKLFF.

This clonotype was seen only a few times. This chain joins TRBV7-6 and TRBJ2-7; D call uncertain. V was pared by 1 base and J by 0 bases, with 10 bases between. The CDR3 covers 15 residues. Germline-derived CDR1 and CDR2 are SGHVS and FNYEAQ. The CDR3 region is CASSLERTASYEQYV. DNA for the CDR3: TGTGCCAGCAGCTTAGAGCGCACAGCCTCCTACGAGCAGTACGTC.

The chain joins TRBV12-3 or TRBV12-4 to TRBJ2-4; no firm D call. The V and J ends lost 4 bases and 5 bases respectively, with 9 bases between them. The CDR3 loop spans 13 amino acids. CDR3 residues: CASSYRSENIQYF. The CDR3 bases are TGTGCCAGCAGTTATCGATCCGAAAACATTCAGTACTTC.

The chain carries TRBV27 and TRBJ2-1; TRBD2 agrees at 10 bases. Germline CDR1 reads MNHEY; CDR2 reads SMNVEV (reference sequence). This CDR3 is built from 16 residues. J gave up 12 bases and V 5 bases, and 16 bases lay outside the gene matches. The CDR3: CASSVASGGLTMMQFF. Here the CDR3 DNA reads TGTGCCAGCAGTGTAGCTAGCGGGGGTCTAACAATGATGCAGTTCTTC.

This clonotype was recorded many times. V is TRBV7-3 and J is TRBJ2-3; the D gene is possibly TRBD1 (5 bases). This CDR3 has 15 amino acids. Trimming removed 0 bases from V and 6 bases from J, with 13 bases in between. CDR1 SGHTA and CDR2 FQGTGA come from the germline V gene. The CDR3 is CASSLTGNRRDTQYF. The CDR3 region has the DNA TGTGCCAGCAGCTTAACAGGGAACAGGCGGGATACGCAGTATTTT.

The chain couples TRBV6-2 or TRBV6-3 to TRBJ2-5; D call uncertain. Germline lookup yields CDR1 MNHEY and CDR2 SVGEGT. Trimming cost V 5 bases and J 2 bases, with 12 bases left between them. The CDR3 sequence is 14 residues long. CDR3 loop: CASSGEAAQETQYF. For the CDR3, the DNA is TGTGCCAGCAGTGGGGAAGCAGCTCAAGAGACCCAGTACTTC.

This clonotype was found a few times. The V and J genes are TRBV11-3 and TRBJ2-7; TRBD1 agrees at 8 bases. CDR1 and CDR2 from the germline V gene are SGHNT and YENEEA. The CDR3 covers 13 residues. V was pared by 4 bases and J by 6 bases, with 5 bases of the junction left unmatched. The DNA for the CDR3 is TGTGCCAGCAGCTCCGGGACAGGCTCCGAGCAGTACTTC. Its protein is CASSSGTGSEQYF.

V usage is TRBV20-1 and J usage is TRBJ2-3, with 9 bases that match TRBD2. CDR1 and CDR2 (germline): DFQATT, SNEGSKA (reference sequence). There are 17 residues in the CDR3. The junction had 7 bases not matched to a gene; V was cut back by 0 bases and J by 0 bases. The CDR3 DNA is TGCAGTGCTAGAGACCCAGCGGGGGGCTCTAGCACAGATACGCAGTATTTT. Translation gives CSARDPAGGSSTDTQYF.

The CDR3 DNA follows: TGTGCCAGCAGTACTCTTTCCGGGACAGGGGAAGAGACCCAGTACTTC. Encoded protein: CASSTLSGTGEETQYF. The rearrangement uses TRBV28 and TRBJ2-5; 10 bases line up with TRBD1. Germline-derived CDR1 and CDR2 are MDHEN and SYDVKM. The CDR3 is 16 amino acids. The junction had 9 bases not matched to a gene; V was cut back by 5 bases and J by 3 bases.

The chain carries TRBV27 and TRBJ1-1, with a possible D match to TRBD1 (6 bases). The CDR3 extends over 16 amino acids. The V gene lost 0 bases and the J gene lost 1 base, with 12 bases spanning the gap. Germline loops: CDR1 MNHEY, CDR2 SMNVEV (reference sequence). Here the CDR3 reads CASSLSGAGGNTEAFF. The CDR3 region has the DNA TGTGCCAGCAGTTTATCGGGGGCAGGCGGGAACACTGAAGCTTTCTTT.

This clonotype appeared a few times. V gene TRBV20-1 combines with J gene TRBJ2-7; D call uncertain. Per germline, CDR1 DFQATT and CDR2 SNEGSKA (reference sequence). This CDR3 has 15 amino acids. V shed 0 bases and J shed 0 bases, with 12 bases lying between them. In nucleotides, the CDR3 is TGCAGTGCTAGAGATCGGCAGGCATTCTCCTACGAGCAGTACTTC. Protein sequence: CSARDRQAFSYEQYF.

This clonotype was recorded at least ten times. V and J are TRBV7-2 and TRBJ2-5; D is tentatively TRBD1 or TRBD2 (6 bases each). Deletions cut 4 bases from V and 4 bases from J, with 19 bases between. Germline loops: CDR1 SGHTA, CDR2 FQGNSA. This CDR3 is 16 amino acids long. The CDR3 nucleotides are TGTGCCAGCAGCTCGGGGACTCTCGGGGGCGGAGAGACCCAGTACTTC. The encoded protein is CASSSGTLGGGETQYF.

This clonotype was seen only a few times. This clone may be a read error of a much larger clone one base away. The chain combines TRBV6-5 with TRBJ2-3; 7 bases are a match to TRBD2. The germline V gene has CDR1 MNHEY and CDR2 SVGAGI. The CDR3 spans 15 residues. CDR3 in amino acids: CTSNTRLARTDTQYF. The CDR3 DNA reads as TGTACCAGCAATACAAGACTAGCCCGCACAGATACGCAGTATTTT.

The rearrangement uses TRBV7-6 and TRBJ2-1, with 13 bases that match TRBD2. Germline V gene sequence: CDR1 SGHVS, CDR2 FNYEAQ. The CDR3 contains 14 residues. J gave up 10 bases and V 5 bases, and 5 bases lay outside the gene matches. CDR3 protein: CASSRLAGGREQFF. The CDR3 DNA sequence: TGTGCCAGCAGCAGACTAGCGGGGGGAAGGGAGCAGTTCTTC.